The 24 T cell receptor beta chains listed next were all sequenced from one sample in a study of T cells after yellow fever vaccination. TCRdb re-called the 5' RACE reads through MiXCR, storing one row per CDR3 protein. Here the sample spans about 500,000 distinct CDR3 sequences, 17% being singletons. The specimen was PBMCs, collected 5 days after the first yellow fever vaccination. These receptors all stem from a young man who received the YFV17D yellow fever vaccine.

The sample holds many counts of this clonotype. The rearrangement links TRBV7-2 to TRBJ2-7; 11 bases match TRBD1. There are 16 residues in the CDR3. Germline CDR1 reads SGHTA; CDR2 reads FQGNSA. Trimming took 5 bases from V and 3 from J; bases not matched to a gene: 9. DNA for the CDR3: TGTGCCAGCAGCCCCTGGACAGGGGGCAGAGGCTACGAGCAGTACTTC. It codes for CASSPWTGGRGYEQYF.

This sequence joins TRBV18 and TRBJ1-1; D remains ambiguous. The V end lost 1 base, the J end lost 8 bases, and 8 bases lay between the germline ends. The germline gives CDR1 KGHSH, CDR2 LQKENI. The CDR3 contains 12 residues. CDR3 loop: CASSPRRQEAFF. The CDR3 DNA is TGTGCCAGCTCACCACGTAGGCAGGAAGCTTTCTTT.

The chain uses TRBV28 and TRBJ2-7; D not certain. Germline V lookup: CDR1 MDHEN, CDR2 SYDVKM. V shed 4 bases and J shed 5 bases, with 18 bases lying between them. This CDR3 has 15 residues. The CDR3 DNA is TGTGCCAGCAGTTCTCCCCGATCGGGCGTGGACGAGCAGTACTTC. Translating it yields CASSSPRSGVDEQYF.

The table lists this clonotype with a few counts. The gene calls are TRBV6-2 or TRBV6-3 and TRBJ1-5; 8 nucleotides line up with TRBD1. V lost 8 bases to trimming and J lost 0 bases; unmatched junction nucleotides: 9. Germline V gene data show CDR1 as MNHEY and CDR2 as SVGEGT. This CDR3 is built from 16 residues. CDR3 region: CASHGQGQYSNQPQHF. CDR3 coding DNA: TGTGCCAGCCACGGACAGGGCCAATATAGCAATCAGCCCCAGCATTTT.

The chain carries TRBV12-3 or TRBV12-4 and TRBJ2-2; D not certain. The CDR3 has 13 residues. Trimming pared 3 bases from V and 6 bases from J, leaving 8 bases between. The CDR3 DNA sequence: TGTGCCAGCAGTTTTTTGGTTTCCGGGGAGCTGTTTTTT. Protein sequence: CASSFLVSGELFF.

Notes on this clonotype: One end of the junction fails to match germline, which may point to a read error. The rearrangement uses TRBV4-1 and TRBJ2-2; D might be TRBD1 or TRBD2, each matching 6 bases. Germline lookup yields CDR1 MGHRA and CDR2 YSYEKL. The CDR3 has 16 residues. CDR3 nucleotide sequence: TGCACCAGCAGCCAAGAGGGGGGTAGTATTACCGGGGAGCTGTTTTTT. Protein sequence: CTSSQEGGSITGELFF.

The rearrangement joins TRBV7-6 to TRBJ2-1; D gene ambiguous. The V gene lost 2 bases and the J gene lost 0 bases, with 5 bases spanning the gap. Germline V CDR1 and CDR2: SGHVS, FNYEAQ. The CDR3 totals 14 residues. The CDR3 sequence: CASSLQASYNEQFF. As DNA, the CDR3 is TGTGCCAGCAGCTTACAGGCCTCCTACAATGAGCAGTTCTTC.

This clonotype turned up a few times. The V gene is TRBV5-1, the J gene TRBJ1-2; D possibly corresponds to TRBD1 (6 bases). With 1 base removed from V and 8 bases from J, the gap between germline ends came to 15 bases. The CDR3 totals 14 residues. CDR1 SGHRS and CDR2 YFSETQ come from the germline V gene. CDR3 sequence: CASSLREPGDGYTF. CDR3 DNA: TGCGCCAGCAGCTTGAGAGAGCCAGGGGACGGCTACACCTTC.

V gene TRBV5-8 combines with J gene TRBJ1-5; D ambiguous. In germline, CDR1 is SGHTS, CDR2 YDEGEE. The CDR3 has 14 amino acids. V lost 6 bases to trimming and J lost 1 base, with 11 bases between them. The CDR3 protein is CASKGLISNQPQHF. The CDR3 nucleotides are TGTGCCAGCAAGGGCCTGATCAGCAATCAGCCCCAGCATTTT.

Only a few counts were recorded for this clonotype. The V and J genes are TRBV6-2 or TRBV6-3 and TRBJ1-5; D uncertain. The length of the CDR3 is 14 residues. Germline V lookup: CDR1 MNHEY, CDR2 SVGEGT. Trimming removed 0 bases at V and 7 bases at J, with 10 bases between. The CDR3, as DNA: TGTGCCAGCAGTTACTCTTTAGGGTTGCAGCCCCAGCATTTT. It specifies CASSYSLGLQPQHF.

The chain couples TRBV7-2 to TRBJ2-1; possible D gene TRBD2, 6 bases. The CDR3 sequence is 16 residues long. The V gene lost 6 bases and the J gene lost 2 bases, with 17 bases spanning the gap. CDR1 is SGHTA and CDR2 is FQGNSA in the germline V gene. The CDR3 reads CASSAHWDSTYNEQFF. The CDR3 DNA reads as TGTGCCAGCAGTGCTCATTGGGACTCCACCTACAATGAGCAGTTCTTC.

This clonotype has a handful of counts. The chain employs TRBV6-4 and TRBJ1-2; D is perhaps TRBD1 (6 bases). Germline CDR1 MRHNA, CDR2 SNTAGT. Trimming shortened V by 3 bases and J by 8 bases, and 22 bases separated the two germline ends. The CDR3 loop spans 16 amino acids. The CDR3 protein is CASSEVGGDVREGYTF. The CDR3 DNA is TGTGCCAGCAGTGAGGTCGGGGGCGACGTCCGGGAAGGCTACACCTTC.

The chain combines TRBV4-1 with TRBJ2-3, with 9 positions matching TRBD1. The CDR3 length is 16 residues. Looked up from germline, CDR1 is MGHRA and CDR2 is YSYEKL. After removal of 4 bases from V and 3 bases from J, the junction contained 8 bases not matched to a gene. The CDR3 DNA follows: TGCGCCAGCAGCCCTCGGACAGGGGTTCATACAGATACGCAGTATTTT. Encoded protein: CASSPRTGVHTDTQYF.

This clonotype was recorded a few times. The chain employs TRBV29-1 and TRBJ2-1; D gene uncertain. CDR1 is SQVTM, CDR2 ANQGSEA, per germline. V was shortened by 7 bases and J by 1 base, with 11 bases between the two germline ends. There are 13 residues in the CDR3. The CDR3 region is CSAGAVSYNEQFF. In nucleotides, the CDR3 is TGCAGCGCCGGAGCTGTTTCCTACAATGAGCAGTTCTTC.

V gene TRBV12-3 or TRBV12-4 combines with J gene TRBJ1-4, with a tentative D call TRBD1 (6 bases). This CDR3 is 14 amino acids long. Trimming stripped 8 bases from V and 7 bases from J, with 17 bases between. The DNA for the CDR3 is TGTGCCAGCCGTACATCAGGGGATGTTGAAAAACTGTTTTTT. Translated: CASRTSGDVEKLFF.

The chain uses TRBV9 and TRBJ1-1; no clear D gene. The CDR3 is made up of 13 amino acids. With 0 bases removed from V and 3 bases from J, the gap between germline ends came to 6 bases. CDR1 is SGDLS, CDR2 YYNGEE, per germline. The CDR3 sequence: CASSVVRHTEAFF. For the CDR3, the DNA is TGTGCCAGCAGCGTAGTGAGGCACACTGAAGCTTTCTTT. Full variable domain (remainder filled in from reference TRBV9 and TRBJ1-1): DSGVTQTPKHLITATGQRVTLRCSPRSGDLSVYWYQQSLDQGLQFLIQYYNGEERAKGNILERFSAQQFPDLHSELNLSSLELGDSALYFCASSVVRHTEAFFGQGTRLTVV.

This clonotype was counted many times. The rearrangement uses TRBV6-5 and TRBJ1-2; no clear D. The V gene lost 4 bases and the J gene lost 8 bases, with 14 bases spanning the gap. CDR1 is MNHEY and CDR2 is SVGAGI in the germline V gene. This CDR3 has 13 amino acids. As DNA, the CDR3 is TGTGCCAGCAGTTTAGCTGGCAACGGCGGCTACACCTTC. Translating it yields CASSLAGNGGYTF.

The rearrangement uses TRBV10-3 and TRBJ1-1, with 9 bases that match TRBD1. Germline V gives CDR1 ENHRY, CDR2 SYGVKD. This CDR3 is 13 amino acids long. V was clipped by 7 bases and J by 4 bases; unmatched bases: 4. The CDR3 reads CAIMGQGGTEAFF. The CDR3, as DNA: TGTGCCATCATGGGACAGGGCGGCACTGAAGCTTTCTTT.

The table lists this clonotype with a few counts. V and J are TRBV28 and TRBJ1-2, with TRBD1 identical over 8 bases. This CDR3 region has 16 residues. Trimming at V came to 3 bases and at J to 6 bases, leaving 12 bases not matched to a gene. Germline V CDR1 and CDR2: MDHEN, SYDVKM. The CDR3 DNA sequence: TGTGCCAGCAGTTTGCTCGGACAGGGTTTGAAGAATGGCTACACCTTC. This sequence encodes CASSLLGQGLKNGYTF.

This clonotype was picked up many times. The V call is TRBV7-9, the J call TRBJ2-3; 14 bases map to TRBD2. This CDR3 has 16 amino acids. V shed 5 bases, J shed 5 bases, and the junction held 6 bases outside the gene matches. The germline gives CDR1 SEHNR, CDR2 FQNEAQ (reference sequence). The CDR3 DNA follows: TGTGCCAGCAGCGACGAGACTAGCGGGAGGGGAGATACGCAGTATTTT. This gives the protein CASSDETSGRGDTQYF.

There are a few counts of this clonotype. This chain joins TRBV7-2 and TRBJ2-7, with TRBD2 as a possible D gene (5 bases). This CDR3 is built from 15 residues. The germline V gene has CDR1 SGHTA and CDR2 FQGNSA. Trimming left V 1 base short and J 0 bases short, with 10 bases between. CDR3 residues: CASSLVVGSSYEQYV. Written as DNA, the CDR3 is TGTGCCAGCAGCTTAGTGGTGGGGAGCTCCTACGAGCAGTACGTC.

The sample holds a few counts of this clonotype. The gene calls are TRBV11-2 and TRBJ1-2; 7 bases are shared with TRBD1. This CDR3 spans 14 amino acids. Germline values: CDR1 SGHAT, CDR2 FQNNGV. V trimming: 3 bases; J trimming: 2 bases; junction bases outside the gene matches: 3. For the CDR3, the DNA is TGTGCCAGCAGCTTTGCAGGGGGGAACTATGGCTACACCTTC. This translates into CASSFAGGNYGYTF.

This clonotype was picked up many times. The rearrangement links TRBV5-1 to TRBJ1-2; 7 nucleotides match TRBD1. CDR3 length equals 15 residues. Germline CDR1 and CDR2: SGHRS and YFSETQ. V shed 2 bases, J shed 3 bases, and the junction held 7 bases outside the gene matches. The chain's CDR3 is CASSLQGTLDYGYTF. CDR3 nucleotide sequence: TGCGCCAGCAGCTTACAGGGGACCCTCGACTATGGCTACACCTTC.

In regard to this clonotype: The junction shows a germline mismatch at one end, possibly a read error. The J gene is TRBJ2-5, the V gene TRBV3-1, with D unresolved. The germline V gene encodes CDR1 LGHDT and CDR2 YNNKEL (reference sequence). This CDR3 has 12 residues. CDR3 DNA sequence: TGTGCCAGCAGCCAAGATCAAGGGACCCAGTACTTC. Residues: CASSQDQGTQYF.